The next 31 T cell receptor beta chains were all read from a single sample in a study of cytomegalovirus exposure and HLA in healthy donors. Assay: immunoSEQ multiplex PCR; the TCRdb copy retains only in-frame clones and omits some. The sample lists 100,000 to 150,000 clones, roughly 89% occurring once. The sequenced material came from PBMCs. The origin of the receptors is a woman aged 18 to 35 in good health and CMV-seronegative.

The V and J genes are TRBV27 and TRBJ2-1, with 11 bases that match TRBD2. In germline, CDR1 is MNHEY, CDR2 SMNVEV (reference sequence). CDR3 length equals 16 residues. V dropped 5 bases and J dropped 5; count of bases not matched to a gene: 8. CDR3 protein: CASSRTGTSGNNEQFF. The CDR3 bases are TGTGCCAGCAGTCGCACCGGGACTAGCGGTAACAATGAGCAGTTCTTC.

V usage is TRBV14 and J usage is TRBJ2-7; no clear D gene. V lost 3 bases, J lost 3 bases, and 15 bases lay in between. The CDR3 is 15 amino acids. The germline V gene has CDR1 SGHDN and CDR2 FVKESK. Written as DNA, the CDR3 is TGTGCCAGCAGCCAGCTGCGGCAGAAACACTACGAGCAGTACTTC. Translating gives CASSQLRQKHYEQYF.

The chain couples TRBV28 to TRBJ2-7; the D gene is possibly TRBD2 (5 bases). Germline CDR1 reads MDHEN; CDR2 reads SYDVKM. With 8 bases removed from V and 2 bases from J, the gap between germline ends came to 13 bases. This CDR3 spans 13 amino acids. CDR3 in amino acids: CASGFGLAYEQYF. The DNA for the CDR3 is TGTGCCAGCGGCTTCGGACTTGCCTACGAGCAGTACTTC. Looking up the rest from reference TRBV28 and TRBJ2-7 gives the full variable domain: DVKVTQSSRYLVKRTGEKVFLECVQDMDHENMFWYRQDPGLGLRLIYFSYDVKMKEKGDIPEGYSVSREKKERFSLILESASTNQTSMYLCASGFGLAYEQYFGPGTRLTVT.

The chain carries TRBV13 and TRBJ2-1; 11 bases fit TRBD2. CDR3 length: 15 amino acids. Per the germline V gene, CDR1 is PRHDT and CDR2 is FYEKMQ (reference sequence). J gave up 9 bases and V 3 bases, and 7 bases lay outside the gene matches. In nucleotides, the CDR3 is TGTGCCAGCAGCTTCGCGACTAGCGGGAATGGTGAGCAGTTCTTC. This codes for CASSFATSGNGEQFF.

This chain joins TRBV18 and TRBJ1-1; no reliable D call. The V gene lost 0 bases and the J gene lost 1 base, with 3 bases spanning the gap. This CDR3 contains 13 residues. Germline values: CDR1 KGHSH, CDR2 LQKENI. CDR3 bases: TGTGCCAGCTCACCACCACAGAACACTGAAGCTTTCTTT. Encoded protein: CASSPPQNTEAFF.

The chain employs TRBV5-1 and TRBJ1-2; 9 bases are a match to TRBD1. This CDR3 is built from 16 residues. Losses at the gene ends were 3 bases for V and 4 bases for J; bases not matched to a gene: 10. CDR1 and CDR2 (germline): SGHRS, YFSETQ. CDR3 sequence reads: CASSSGQGMRTYGYTF. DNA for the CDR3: TGCGCCAGCAGCTCGGGACAGGGAATGCGTACCTATGGCTACACCTTC. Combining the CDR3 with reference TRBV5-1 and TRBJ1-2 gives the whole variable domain KAGVTQTPRYLIKTRGQQVTLSCSPISGHRSVSWYQQTPGQGLQFLFEYFSETQRNKGNFPGRFSGRQFSNSRSEMNVSTLELGDSALYLCASSSGQGMRTYGYTFGSGTRLTVV.

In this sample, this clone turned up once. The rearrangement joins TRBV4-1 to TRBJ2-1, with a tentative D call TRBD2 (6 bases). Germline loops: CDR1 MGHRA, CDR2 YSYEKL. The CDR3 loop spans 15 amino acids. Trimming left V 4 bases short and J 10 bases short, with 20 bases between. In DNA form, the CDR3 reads TGCGCCAGCAGCCTTGAATGGCGGGGAGTCACAGAGCAGTTCTTC. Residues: CASSLEWRGVTEQFF.

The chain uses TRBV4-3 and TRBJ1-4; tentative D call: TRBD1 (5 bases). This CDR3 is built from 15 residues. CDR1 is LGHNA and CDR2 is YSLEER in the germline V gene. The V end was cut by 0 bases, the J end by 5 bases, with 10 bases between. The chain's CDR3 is CASSQDGQINEKLFF. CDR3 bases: TGCGCCAGCAGCCAAGACGGACAAATCAATGAAAAACTGTTTTTT.

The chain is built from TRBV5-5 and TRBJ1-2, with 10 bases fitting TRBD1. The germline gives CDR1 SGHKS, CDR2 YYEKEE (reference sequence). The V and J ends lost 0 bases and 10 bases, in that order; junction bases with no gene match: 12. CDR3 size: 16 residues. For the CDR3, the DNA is TGTGCCAGCAGCTTGGCCCCGGGACAGGGGAGTGAGGACTACACCTTC. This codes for CASSLAPGQGSEDYTF.

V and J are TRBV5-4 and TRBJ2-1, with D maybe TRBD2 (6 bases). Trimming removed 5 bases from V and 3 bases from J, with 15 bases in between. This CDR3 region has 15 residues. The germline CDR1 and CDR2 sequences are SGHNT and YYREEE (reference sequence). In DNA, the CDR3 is TGTGCCAGCAGAATTACCGGGACTCTCTACAATGAGCAGTTCTTC. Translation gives CASRITGTLYNEQFF.

The DNA of the CDR3 is TGCAGCGTTGGGGGCTCTAAGGCTGGCTACACCTTC. Protein sequence: CSVGGSKAGYTF. The V and J genes are TRBV29-1 and TRBJ1-2, with D possibly TRBD1 on 5 matching bases. The CDR3 runs 12 residues. The V gene's germline CDR1 is SQVTM and CDR2 ANQGSEA. Trimming pared 4 bases from V and 7 bases from J, leaving 13 bases between.

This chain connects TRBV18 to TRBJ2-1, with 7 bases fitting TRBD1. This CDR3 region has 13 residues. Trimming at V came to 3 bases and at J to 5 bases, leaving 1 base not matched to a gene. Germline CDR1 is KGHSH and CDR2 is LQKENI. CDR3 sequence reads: CASSPGTDNEQFF. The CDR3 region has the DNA TGTGCCAGCTCACCTGGGACAGACAATGAGCAGTTCTTC.

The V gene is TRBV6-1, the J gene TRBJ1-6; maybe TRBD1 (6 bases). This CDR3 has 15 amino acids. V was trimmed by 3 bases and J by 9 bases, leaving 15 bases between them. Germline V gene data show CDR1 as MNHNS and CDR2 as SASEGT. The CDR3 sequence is CASSDGDTSSSPLHF. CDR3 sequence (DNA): TGTGCCAGCAGTGATGGGGACACCAGTAGTTCACCCCTCCACTTT.

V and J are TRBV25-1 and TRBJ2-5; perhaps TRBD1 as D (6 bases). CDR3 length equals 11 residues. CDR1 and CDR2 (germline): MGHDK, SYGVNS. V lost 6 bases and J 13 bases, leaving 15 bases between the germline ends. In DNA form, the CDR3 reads TGTGCCAGCAGGTCACGGGACATGATGTACTTC. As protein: CASRSRDMMYF.

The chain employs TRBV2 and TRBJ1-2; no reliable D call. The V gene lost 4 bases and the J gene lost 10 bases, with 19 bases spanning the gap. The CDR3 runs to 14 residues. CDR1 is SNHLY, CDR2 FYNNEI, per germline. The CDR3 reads CASSVGKTPGLYTF. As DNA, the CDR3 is TGTGCCAGCAGTGTTGGTAAGACCCCCGGACTCTACACCTTC.

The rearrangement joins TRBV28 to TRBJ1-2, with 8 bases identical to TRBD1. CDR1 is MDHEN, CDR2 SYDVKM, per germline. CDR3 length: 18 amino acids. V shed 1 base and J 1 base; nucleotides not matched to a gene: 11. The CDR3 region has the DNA TGTGCCAGCAGTTTATTCTCGGACAGGGAGGAGATTAACTATGGCTACACCTTC. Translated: CASSLFSDREEINYGYTF.

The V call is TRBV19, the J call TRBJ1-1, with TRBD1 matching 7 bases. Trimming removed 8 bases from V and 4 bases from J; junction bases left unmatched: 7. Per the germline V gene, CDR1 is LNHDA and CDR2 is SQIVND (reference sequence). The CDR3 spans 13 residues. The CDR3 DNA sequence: TGTGCCAGTTGGAGGGGGCCAGGCACTGAAGCTTTCTTT. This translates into CASWRGPGTEAFF.

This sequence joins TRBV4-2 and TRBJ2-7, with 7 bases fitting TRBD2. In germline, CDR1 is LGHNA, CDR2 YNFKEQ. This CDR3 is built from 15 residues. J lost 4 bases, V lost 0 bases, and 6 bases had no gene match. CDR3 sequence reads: CASSQDLSSGYEQYF. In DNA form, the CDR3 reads TGTGCCAGCAGCCAAGATCTGAGTAGCGGGTACGAGCAGTACTTC.

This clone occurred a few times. CDR3 DNA: TGTGCCAGCTGCACAGGGAGATACGAGCAGTACTTC. Its protein product is CASCTGRYEQYF. V and J are TRBV6-6 and TRBJ2-7; TRBD1 might be the D (6 bases). This CDR3 is built from 12 residues. The germline V and J ends were trimmed by 8 bases and 4 bases, with 12 bases remaining between them. Germline V gives CDR1 MNHNY, CDR2 SVGAGI (reference sequence).

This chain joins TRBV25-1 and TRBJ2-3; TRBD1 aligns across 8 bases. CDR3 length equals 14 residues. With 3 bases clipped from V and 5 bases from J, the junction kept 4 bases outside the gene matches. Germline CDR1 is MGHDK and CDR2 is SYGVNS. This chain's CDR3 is CASSETTGVDTQYF. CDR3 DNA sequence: TGTGCCAGCAGTGAGACGACAGGGGTAGATACGCAGTATTTT. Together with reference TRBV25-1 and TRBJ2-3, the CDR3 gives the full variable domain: EADIYQTPRYLVIGTGKKITLECSQTMGHDKMYWYQQDPGMELHLIHYSYGVNSTEKGDLSSESTVSRIRTEHFPLTLESARPSHTSQYLCASSETTGVDTQYFGPGTRLTVL.

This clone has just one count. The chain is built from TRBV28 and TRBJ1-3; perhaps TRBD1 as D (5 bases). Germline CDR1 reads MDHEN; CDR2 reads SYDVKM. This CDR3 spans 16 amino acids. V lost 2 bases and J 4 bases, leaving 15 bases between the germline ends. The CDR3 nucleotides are TGTGCCAGCAGTTTAGGCGGGGGTTTTTTAGGAAACACCATATATTTT. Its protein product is CASSLGGGFLGNTIYF.

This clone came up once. The CDR3 spells CASSPDAARNTQYF. Here the CDR3 DNA reads TGCGCCAGCAGCCCAGACGCGGCTCGAAATACGCAGTATTTT. The chain uses TRBV4-1 and TRBJ2-3, with unresolved D. The CDR3 sequence is 14 residues long. V shed 4 bases and J shed 7 bases, with 15 bases lying between them. CDR1 is MGHRA and CDR2 is YSYEKL in the germline V gene.

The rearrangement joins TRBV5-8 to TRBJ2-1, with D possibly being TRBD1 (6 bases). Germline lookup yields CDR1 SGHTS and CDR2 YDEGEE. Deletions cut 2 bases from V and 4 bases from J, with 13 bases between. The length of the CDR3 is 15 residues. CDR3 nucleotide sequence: TGTGCCAGCAGCTTATACGACGGACAGTACAATGAGCAGTTCTTC. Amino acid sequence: CASSLYDGQYNEQFF.

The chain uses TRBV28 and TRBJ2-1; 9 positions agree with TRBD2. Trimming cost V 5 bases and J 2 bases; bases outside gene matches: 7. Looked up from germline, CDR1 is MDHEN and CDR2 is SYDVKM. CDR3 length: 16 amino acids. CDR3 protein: CASSPLGGRAYNEQFF. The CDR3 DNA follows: TGTGCCAGCAGTCCACTTGGCGGGAGGGCCTACAATGAGCAGTTCTTC. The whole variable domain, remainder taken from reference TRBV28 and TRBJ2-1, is DVKVTQSSRYLVKRTGEKVFLECVQDMDHENMFWYRQDPGLGLRLIYFSYDVKMKEKGDIPEGYSVSREKKERFSLILESASTNQTSMYLCASSPLGGRAYNEQFFGPGTRLTVL.

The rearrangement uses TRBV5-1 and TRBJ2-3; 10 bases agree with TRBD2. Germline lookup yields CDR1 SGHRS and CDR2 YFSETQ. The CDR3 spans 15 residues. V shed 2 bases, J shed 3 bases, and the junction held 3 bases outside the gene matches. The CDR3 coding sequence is TGCGCCAGCAGCTTAGCGGGGGGGCGGACAGATACGCAGTATTTT. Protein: CASSLAGGRTDTQYF.

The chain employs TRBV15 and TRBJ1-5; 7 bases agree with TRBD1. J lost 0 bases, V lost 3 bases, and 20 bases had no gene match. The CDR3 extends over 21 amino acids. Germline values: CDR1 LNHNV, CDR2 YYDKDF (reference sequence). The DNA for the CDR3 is TGTGCCACCAGCAGGATGGGCATAGGGGGCCTAAGCGGATATAGCAATCAGCCCCAGCATTTT. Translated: CATSRMGIGGLSGYSNQPQHF.

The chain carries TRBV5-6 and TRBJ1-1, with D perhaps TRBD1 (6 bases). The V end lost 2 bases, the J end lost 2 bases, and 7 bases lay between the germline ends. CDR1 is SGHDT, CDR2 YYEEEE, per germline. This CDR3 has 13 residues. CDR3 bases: TGTGCCAGCAGCTTAGGGGGAAACACTGAAGCTTTCTTT. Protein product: CASSLGGNTEAFF.

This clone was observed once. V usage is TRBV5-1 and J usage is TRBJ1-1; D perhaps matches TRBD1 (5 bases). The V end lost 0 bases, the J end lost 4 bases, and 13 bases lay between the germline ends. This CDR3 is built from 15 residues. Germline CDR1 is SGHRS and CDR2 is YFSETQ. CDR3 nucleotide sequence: TGCGCCAGCAGCTTGGTCTCGGGGGATGGCACTGAAGCTTTCTTT. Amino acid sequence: CASSLVSGDGTEAFF.

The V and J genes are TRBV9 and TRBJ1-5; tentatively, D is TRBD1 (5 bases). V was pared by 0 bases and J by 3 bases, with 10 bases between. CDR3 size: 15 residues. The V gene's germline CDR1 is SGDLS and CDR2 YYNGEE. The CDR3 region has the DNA TGTGCCAGCAGCGTAGTGGGGGGAACCAATCAGCCCCAGCATTTT. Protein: CASSVVGGTNQPQHF.

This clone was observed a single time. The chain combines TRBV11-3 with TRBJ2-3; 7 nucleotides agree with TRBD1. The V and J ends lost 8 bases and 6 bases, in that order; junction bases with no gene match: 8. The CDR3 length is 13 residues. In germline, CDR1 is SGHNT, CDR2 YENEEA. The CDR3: CASGQDSSDTQYF. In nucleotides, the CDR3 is TGTGCCAGCGGACAGGATAGTTCCGATACGCAGTATTTT.

This chain's CDR3 is CASSTRTGGEGDTQYF. The CDR3, as DNA: TGCGCCAGCAGCACGCGGACGGGGGGCGAGGGAGATACGCAGTATTTT. The chain has TRBV5-1 and TRBJ2-3; tentative D call: TRBD2 (7 bases). The V and J ends lost 4 bases and 5 bases respectively, with 20 bases between them. This CDR3 has 16 residues. The germline V gene has CDR1 SGHRS and CDR2 YFSETQ.